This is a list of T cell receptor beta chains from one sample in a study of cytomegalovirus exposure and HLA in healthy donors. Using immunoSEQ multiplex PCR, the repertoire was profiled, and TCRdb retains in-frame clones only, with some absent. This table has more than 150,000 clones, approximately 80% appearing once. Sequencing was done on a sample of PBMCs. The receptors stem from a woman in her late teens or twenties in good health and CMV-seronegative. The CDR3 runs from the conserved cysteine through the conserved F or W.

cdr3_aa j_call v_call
CSSSGTGVSGNTIYF TRBJ1-3 TRBV7-9
CASSEQAWAEKLFF TRBJ1-4 TRBV6-5
CASSRPTLSSYNSPLHF TRBJ1-6 TRBV11-2
CASSLQEAAHTEAFF TRBJ1-1 TRBV5-1
CASSAQGTSGAHEQYF TRBJ2-7 TRBV6-4
CASSPYLAGGEYEQYF TRBJ2-7 TRBV28
CASSYSPGVTEAFF TRBJ1-1 TRBV6-5
CASCAQAGDNYGYTF TRBJ1-2 TRBV6-5
CASSADTSTNEKLFF TRBJ1-4 TRBV2
CASSLVGPSGGLYEQYF TRBJ2-7 TRBV13
CASSVTSGGVIGELFF TRBJ2-2 TRBV9
CASSVTVGGPLGSPLHF TRBJ1-6 TRBV5-1
CASSSSGTGATGELFF TRBJ2-2 TRBV5-1
CASSLPGADTQYF TRBJ2-3 TRBV7-2
CASSRDPLTGTTEAFF TRBJ1-1 TRBV4-2
CASSSGTGEVGEPQHF TRBJ1-5 TRBV7-9
CASSFEWSNEKLFF TRBJ1-4 TRBV28
CATSRMGLANQPQHF TRBJ1-5 TRBV15
CASSLAGGGTEAFF TRBJ1-1 TRBV5-1
CASSSAPGTGGTEAFF TRBJ1-1 TRBV5-1
CASSLQGSGSEKLFF TRBJ1-4 TRBV5-1
CASSTTVPLLTQYF TRBJ2-5 TRBV6-5
CASSLDITSWDTGELFF TRBJ2-2 TRBV11-3
CASSRDGTDYGYTF TRBJ1-2 TRBV5-1
CASSTTSGHYNEQFF TRBJ2-1 TRBV5-4
CASSMDRGNTGELFF TRBJ2-2 TRBV19
CASSSYGTEAFF TRBJ1-1 TRBV19
CASTSRRWNEQFF TRBJ2-1 TRBV27
CASNHPTPMNTEAFF TRBJ1-1 TRBV21-1
CASSRGGAEQFF TRBJ2-1 TRBV2
CASSPGQQNSPLHF TRBJ1-6 TRBV7-9
CASSPTGGTVREKLFF TRBJ1-4 TRBV7-8
CASSSPWEGSYEQYF TRBJ2-7 TRBV19
CASSIRQGRTEAFF TRBJ1-1 TRBV7-9
CASSPDRVEQYF TRBJ2-7 TRBV18
CVSSFAVGQGRTEAFF TRBJ1-1 TRBV27
CASSIVRRQFF TRBJ2-1 TRBV14
CASSPYGGPLHF TRBJ1-6 TRBV7-6
CASSFTTSGGDTQYF TRBJ2-3 TRBV6-5
CASGHGEKLFF TRBJ1-4 TRBV28
CASSGGAEAFF TRBJ1-1 TRBV7-9